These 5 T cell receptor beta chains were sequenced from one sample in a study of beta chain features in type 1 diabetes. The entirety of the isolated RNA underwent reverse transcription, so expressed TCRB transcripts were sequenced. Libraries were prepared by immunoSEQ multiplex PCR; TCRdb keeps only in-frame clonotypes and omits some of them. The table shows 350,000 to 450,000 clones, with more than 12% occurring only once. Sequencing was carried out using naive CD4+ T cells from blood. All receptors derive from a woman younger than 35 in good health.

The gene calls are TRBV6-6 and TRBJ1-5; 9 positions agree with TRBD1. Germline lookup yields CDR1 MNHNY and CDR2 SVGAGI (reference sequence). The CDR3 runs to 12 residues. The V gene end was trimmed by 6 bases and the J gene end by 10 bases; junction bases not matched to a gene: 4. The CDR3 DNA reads TGTGCCAGCAGACCTACAGGGGGCCCCCAGCATTTT. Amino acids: CASRPTGGPQHF.

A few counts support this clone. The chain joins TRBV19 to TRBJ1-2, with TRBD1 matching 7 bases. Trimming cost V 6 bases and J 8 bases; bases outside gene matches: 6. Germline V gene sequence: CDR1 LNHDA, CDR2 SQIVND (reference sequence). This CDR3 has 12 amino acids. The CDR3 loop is CASSLQGLGYTF. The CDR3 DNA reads TGTGCCAGTAGCCTACAGGGGTTGGGCTACACCTTC. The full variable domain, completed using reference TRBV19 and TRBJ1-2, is DGGITQSPKYLFRKEGQNVTLSCEQNLNHDAMYWYRQDPGQGLRLIYYSQIVNDFQKGDIAEGYSVSREKKESFPLTVTSAQKNPTAFYLCASSLQGLGYTFGSGTRLTVV.

The CDR3 coding sequence is TGTGCCAGCAGCCCGGTCGGGTTTCAAGAGACCCAGTACTTC. Its protein is CASSPVGFQETQYF. V is TRBV11-2 and J is TRBJ2-5; D is unclear. Between the trimmed V and J ends, which lost 5 bases and 2 bases, there was a span of 12 bases. CDR1 and CDR2 from the germline V gene are SGHAT and FQNNGV. This CDR3 spans 14 amino acids.

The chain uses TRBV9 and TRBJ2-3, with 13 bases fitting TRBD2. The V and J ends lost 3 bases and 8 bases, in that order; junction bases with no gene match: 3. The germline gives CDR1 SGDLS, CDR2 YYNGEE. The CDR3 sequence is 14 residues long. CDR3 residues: CASSATSGGITQYF. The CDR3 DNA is TGTGCCAGCAGCGCGACTAGCGGGGGGATTACGCAGTATTTT.

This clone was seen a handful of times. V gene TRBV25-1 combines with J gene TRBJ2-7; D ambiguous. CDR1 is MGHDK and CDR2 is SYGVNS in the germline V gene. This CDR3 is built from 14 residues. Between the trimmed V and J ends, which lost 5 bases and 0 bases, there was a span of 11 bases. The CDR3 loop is CASSIHSSSYEQYF. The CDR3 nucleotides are TGTGCCAGCAGTATTCACAGTAGCTCCTACGAGCAGTACTTC.